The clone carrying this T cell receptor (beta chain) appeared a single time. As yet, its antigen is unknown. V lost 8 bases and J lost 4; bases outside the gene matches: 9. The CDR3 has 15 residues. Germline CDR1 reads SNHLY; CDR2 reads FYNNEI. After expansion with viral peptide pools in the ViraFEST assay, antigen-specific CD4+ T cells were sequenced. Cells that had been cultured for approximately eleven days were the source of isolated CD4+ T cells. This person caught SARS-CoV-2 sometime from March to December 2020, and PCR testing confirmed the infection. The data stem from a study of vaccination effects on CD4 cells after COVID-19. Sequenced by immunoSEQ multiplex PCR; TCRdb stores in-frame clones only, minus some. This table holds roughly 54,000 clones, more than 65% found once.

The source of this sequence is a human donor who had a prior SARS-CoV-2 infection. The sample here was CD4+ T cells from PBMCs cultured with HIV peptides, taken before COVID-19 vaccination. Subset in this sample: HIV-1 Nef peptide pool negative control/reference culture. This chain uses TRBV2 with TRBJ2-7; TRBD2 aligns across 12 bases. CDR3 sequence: CASGGLAGLFYEQYF. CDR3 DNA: TGTGCCAGCGGGGGACTAGCGGGCTTATTTTACGAGCAGTACTTC. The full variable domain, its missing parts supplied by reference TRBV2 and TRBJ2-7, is EPEVTQTPSHQVTQMGQEVILRCVPISNHLYFYWYRQILGQKVEFLVSFYNNEISEKSEIFDDQFSVERPDGSNFTLKIRSTKLEDSAMYFCASGGLAGLFYEQYFGPGTRLTVT.